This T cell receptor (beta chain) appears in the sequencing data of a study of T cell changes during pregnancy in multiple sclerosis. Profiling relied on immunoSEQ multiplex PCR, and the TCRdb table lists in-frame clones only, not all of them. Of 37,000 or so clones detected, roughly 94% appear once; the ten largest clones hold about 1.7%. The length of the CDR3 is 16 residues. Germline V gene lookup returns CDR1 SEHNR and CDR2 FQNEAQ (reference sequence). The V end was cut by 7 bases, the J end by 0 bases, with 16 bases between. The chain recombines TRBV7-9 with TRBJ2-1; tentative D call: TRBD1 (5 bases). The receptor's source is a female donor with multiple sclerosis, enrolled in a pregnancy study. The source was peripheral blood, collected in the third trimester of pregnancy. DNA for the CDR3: TGTGCCAGCAATCCCGCTAGGGGTAGCTCCTACAATGAGCAGTTCTTC. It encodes CASNPARGSSYNEQFF.